This T cell receptor beta chain was documented in a study of blood T cell repertoires in COVID-19. Data came from immunoSEQ multiplex PCR; TCRdb stores just in-frame clones and leaves some out. The table lists some 220,000 clones, 75% to 90% of them singletons. The V segment lost 3 bases and the J segment 0 bases; nucleotides outside the gene matches: 6. This CDR3 is 17 amino acids long. Germline V gene sequence: CDR1 LGHDT, CDR2 YNNKEL (reference sequence). The specimen sequenced was peripheral blood. The clonotype comes from a woman in her 70s with COVID-19, enrolled during active disease. The gene calls are TRBV3-1 (or the pseudogene TRBV3-2) and TRBJ1-4, with 8 bases that match TRBD1. CDR3 amino acids: CASSHLPGGSTNEKLFF. CDR3 in DNA: TGTGCCAGCAGCCATCTCCCAGGGGGCTCAACTAATGAAAAACTGTTTTTT.